This TCR beta chain was obtained from a study of OX40 agonist ivuxolimab in advanced cancers. Study as a whole: Every 2 weeks, patients got intravenous ivuxolimab at one of six dose levels (0.01-10 mg/kg). Prior checkpoint blockade (anti-PD-1, anti-PD-L1 or anti-CTLA-4) was permitted; approximately 40% had it. The study reported partial responses in three patients: one hepatocellular carcinoma, two cutaneous melanoma. Study-level findings and limits: In a subset of nonresponders, normalized T-cell clonal expansion was also low.

Clones were read by immunoSEQ multiplex PCR, and TCRdb kept only the in-frame ones, dropping some. The table shows over 50,000 clones, with around 89% occurring only once. V was pared by 6 bases and J by 10 bases, with 5 bases of the junction left unmatched. Germline V gene sequence: CDR1 KGHSH, CDR2 LQKENI. The CDR3 spans 12 residues. Points on this clone: Its antigen is undetermined.

The material was CD4+ or CD8+ T cells sorted from blood, obtained in a trial of the OX40 agonist ivuxolimab. V and J are TRBV18 and TRBJ1-5; 8 nucleotides agree with TRBD1. The TCR was taken from an adult with an advanced solid tumor such as melanoma, head and neck, liver or kidney cancer. CDR3 DNA: TGTGCCAGCTCCAAGCCAGGGGGCCCCCAGCATTTT. This translates into CASSKPGGPQHF.